These 26 T cell receptor beta chains were sequenced from one sample in a study of blood T cell repertoires in COVID-19. Here immunoSEQ multiplex PCR was the method, and the copy in TCRdb shows in-frame clones only, minus some. The sample shows approximately 250,000 clones, 84% of them seen only once. The sequenced material came from PBMCs or T cells enriched from blood (not recorded which). These receptors all stem from a man aged 25-45 years with acute COVID-19.

This clone came up a few times. The chain is built from TRBV7-9 and TRBJ1-1, with TRBD1 matching over 7 bases. Germline values: CDR1 SEHNR, CDR2 FQNEAQ (reference sequence). This CDR3 has 17 amino acids. The V segment lost 1 base and the J segment 0 bases; nucleotides outside the gene matches: 8. CDR3 residues: CASSLGDRGQLNTEAFF. The DNA for the CDR3 is TGTGCCAGCAGCTTAGGCGATAGGGGACAGTTGAACACTGAAGCTTTCTTT.

Written as DNA, the CDR3 is TGTGCCAGTAGGGGGACAGGCCGTGGAAACACCATATATTTT. Protein sequence: CASRGTGRGNTIYF. The V call is TRBV19, the J call TRBJ1-3, with 8 bases lining up with TRBD1. V lost 6 bases to trimming and J lost 3 bases; unmatched junction nucleotides: 4. The V gene's germline CDR1 is LNHDA and CDR2 SQIVND (reference sequence). The CDR3 has 14 residues. Full variable domain (rest looked up from reference TRBV19 and TRBJ1-3): DGGITQSPKYLFRKEGQNVTLSCEQNLNHDAMYWYRQDPGQGLRLIYYSQIVNDFQKGDIAEGYSVSREKKESFPLTVTSAQKNPTAFYLCASRGTGRGNTIYFGEGSWLTVV.

This clone appeared once. The chain has TRBV27 and TRBJ1-2; TRBD1 matches at 8 bases. J was trimmed by 7 bases and V by 0 bases; bases with no gene match: 4. Germline lookup yields CDR1 MNHEY and CDR2 SMNVEV (reference sequence). This CDR3 is built from 14 residues. The CDR3 loop is CASSLSDREAGYTF. The CDR3 nucleotides are TGTGCCAGCAGTTTATCGGACAGGGAAGCTGGCTACACCTTC.

The chain combines TRBV5-1 with TRBJ2-2; 9 positions agree with TRBD2. Germline V gene lookup returns CDR1 SGHRS and CDR2 YFSETQ. The CDR3 runs to 16 residues. Trimming took 4 bases from V and 5 from J; bases not matched to a gene: 9. This CDR3 reads CASSPPSGTETGELFF. CDR3 nucleotide sequence: TGCGCCAGCAGCCCCCCTAGCGGGACCGAAACCGGGGAGCTGTTTTTT.

The rearrangement uses TRBV19 and TRBJ1-1, with D tentatively TRBD1 (5 bases). CDR3 length: 16 residues. CDR1 LNHDA and CDR2 SQIVND come from the germline V gene (reference sequence). Trimming pared 7 bases from V and 4 bases from J, leaving 22 bases between. CDR3 sequence reads: CASKGGAPIDTTEAFF. CDR3 in DNA: TGTGCCAGTAAGGGAGGGGCCCCCATCGACACCACTGAAGCTTTCTTT.

V is TRBV19 and J is TRBJ2-5; D is possibly TRBD2 (5 bases). The V gene's germline CDR1 is LNHDA and CDR2 SQIVND (reference sequence). V lost 5 bases to trimming and J lost 5 bases, with 15 bases between them. The CDR3 totals 14 residues. CDR3 protein: CASSPEGLPETQYF. CDR3 DNA sequence: TGTGCCAGTAGTCCCGAGGGTCTACCGGAGACCCAGTACTTC.

The chain recombines TRBV11-3 with TRBJ1-1; D remains ambiguous. Germline CDR1 SGHNT, CDR2 YENEEA. V was cut by 5 bases and J by 0 bases, with 10 bases left in between. The CDR3 is made up of 14 amino acids. CDR3 nucleotide sequence: TGTGCCAGCAGCAACGAACGGGTGAACACTGAAGCTTTCTTT. It is translated as CASSNERVNTEAFF.

This chain links TRBV6-6 with TRBJ1-3, with TRBD1 matching over 8 bases. Germline assignment: CDR1 MNHNY and CDR2 SVGAGI (reference sequence). The CDR3 is 18 residues long. V lost 8 bases, J lost 4 bases, and 19 bases stayed unmatched. DNA of the CDR3: TGTGCCAGCTGTCGGACAGGGAACAGAGGGTTGGCGGGAAACACCATATATTTT. Amino acid sequence: CASCRTGNRGLAGNTIYF.

The V and J genes are TRBV7-9 and TRBJ1-4; 9 nucleotides align to TRBD1. Per the germline V gene, CDR1 is SEHNR and CDR2 is FQNEAQ (reference sequence). J was trimmed by 3 bases and V by 4 bases; bases with no gene match: 9. The CDR3 spans 17 residues. The CDR3 DNA reads as TGTGCCAGCAGCTCACTCATTAGGGACAGGGCTAATGAAAAACTGTTTTTT. Translated: CASSSLIRDRANEKLFF.

This chain joins TRBV19 and TRBJ1-1; D possibly corresponds to TRBD1 (5 bases). The CDR3 loop spans 16 amino acids. V was shortened by 2 bases and J by 3 bases, with 16 bases between the two germline ends. Germline V gene lookup returns CDR1 LNHDA and CDR2 SQIVND (reference sequence). The CDR3 sequence: CASSIPRGGTDTEAFF. CDR3 nucleotide sequence: TGTGCCAGTAGTATACCCCGGGGGGGGACCGACACTGAAGCTTTCTTT.

Turning to this clone: Other nucleotide sequences in the sample specify the same CDR3. The chain employs TRBV11-2 and TRBJ2-3, with D unresolved. The V end lost 2 bases, the J end lost 5 bases, and 2 bases lay between the germline ends. Germline CDR1 and CDR2: SGHAT and FQNNGV. The CDR3 is 11 residues long. CDR3 sequence (DNA): TGTGCCAGCAGCTTACAAGATACGCAGTATTTT. This encodes CASSLQDTQYF.

This clone was counted a few times. This rearrangement joins TRBV7-6 to TRBJ1-1, with 8 bases fitting TRBD1. With 4 bases clipped from V and 5 bases from J, the junction kept 15 bases outside the gene matches. The CDR3 totals 17 residues. Looked up from germline, CDR1 is SGHVS and CDR2 is FNYEAQ. CDR3 amino acids: CASSSETGELTRTEAFF. In DNA form, the CDR3 reads TGTGCCAGCAGCTCGGAGACAGGGGAGTTGACGAGAACTGAAGCTTTCTTT.

The CDR3 region has the DNA TGTGCCAGCTCACATAGCGGGGGGCATACCTACGAGCAGTACGTC. It specifies CASSHSGGHTYEQYV. This sequence joins TRBV6-5 and TRBJ2-7; the match to TRBD2 covers 10 bases. Looked up from germline, CDR1 is MNHEY and CDR2 is SVGAGI. J gave up 2 bases and V 8 bases, and 9 bases lay outside the gene matches. The CDR3 spans 15 residues.

J is TRBJ1-5 and V is TRBV9; perhaps TRBD1 as D (5 bases). The CDR3 length is 11 residues. Germline-derived CDR1 and CDR2 are SGDLS and YYNGEE. Trimming stripped 7 bases from V and 7 bases from J, with 9 bases between. The CDR3 region is CASGGSQPQHF. In DNA form, the CDR3 reads TGTGCCAGCGGGGGGTCGCAGCCCCAGCATTTT.

V gene TRBV7-2 combines with J gene TRBJ2-1, with TRBD2 matching over 14 bases. J was trimmed by 6 bases and V by 5 bases; bases with no gene match: 9. Germline V gene lookup returns CDR1 SGHTA and CDR2 FQGNSA. The CDR3 has 17 residues. DNA of the CDR3: TGTGCCAGCAGCAACGGACTAGCGGGAGGACTCTCCAATGAGCAGTTCTTC. Translating it yields CASSNGLAGGLSNEQFF.

This clone was found once. The chain links TRBV6-5 to TRBJ2-3, with D possibly TRBD1 on 6 matching bases. Trimming removed 11 bases at V and 0 bases at J, with 15 bases between. The V gene's germline CDR1 is MNHEY and CDR2 SVGAGI. The CDR3 runs 14 residues. DNA of the CDR3: TGTGCCTGCTCAGGGGTTACTAGCACAGATACGCAGTATTTT. Translating it yields CACSGVTSTDTQYF.

This clone was seen only a few times. The chain links TRBV24-1 to TRBJ1-5, with D perhaps matching TRBD1 (5 bases). Trimming shortened V by 3 bases and J by 0 bases, and 8 bases separated the two germline ends. Germline V gene data show CDR1 as KGHDR and CDR2 as SFDVKD. The CDR3 has 15 amino acids. CDR3 protein: CATSDRGVSNQPQHF. In DNA, the CDR3 is TGTGCCACCAGTGATCGGGGGGTTAGCAATCAGCCCCAGCATTTT.

With respect to this clone: Additional DNA sequences in this sample encode the identical CDR3. The chain employs TRBV10-3 and TRBJ2-5; D is perhaps TRBD1 (6 bases). This CDR3 is built from 13 residues. Trimming removed 6 bases at V and 4 bases at J, with 12 bases between. Germline assignment: CDR1 ENHRY and CDR2 SYGVKD. Here the CDR3 reads CAISREGGETQYF. In DNA, the CDR3 is TGTGCCATCAGCAGGGAAGGGGGAGAGACCCAGTACTTC.

The chain links TRBV4-2 to TRBJ2-1, with 10 bases that match TRBD2. Trimming took 0 bases from V and 10 from J; bases not matched to a gene: 12. The CDR3 length is 17 residues. Germline V lookup: CDR1 LGHNA, CDR2 YNFKEQ. The chain's CDR3 is CASSQERGRRTSGEQFF. DNA for the CDR3: TGTGCCAGCAGCCAAGAGAGGGGGCGTCGGACTAGCGGCGAGCAGTTCTTC.

This clone was seen a few times. The rearrangement uses TRBV29-1 and TRBJ2-2, with TRBD2 identical over 12 bases. V was pared by 4 bases and J by 4 bases, with 4 bases of the junction left unmatched. Germline CDR1 and CDR2: SQVTM and ANQGSEA. The CDR3 loop spans 15 amino acids. The CDR3 sequence: CSVVWTSGITGELFF. CDR3 in DNA: TGCAGCGTTGTGTGGACTAGCGGGATCACCGGGGAGCTGTTTTTT.

The genes are TRBV5-6 and TRBJ1-5; TRBD1 might be the D (6 bases). The CDR3 covers 15 residues. CDR1 SGHDT and CDR2 YYEEEE come from the germline V gene. V lost 2 bases to trimming and J lost 3 bases, with 12 bases between them. CDR3 region: CASSLAQGANQPQHF. CDR3 nucleotides: TGTGCCAGCAGCTTAGCACAGGGCGCCAATCAGCCCCAGCATTTT.

V is TRBV28 and J is TRBJ2-4, with 9 bases aligning to TRBD1. V was clipped by 5 bases and J by 0 bases; unmatched bases: 11. Germline V CDR1 and CDR2: MDHEN, SYDVKM. The CDR3 covers 18 residues. The CDR3: CASSLPPGTGLAKNIQYF. CDR3 DNA: TGTGCCAGCAGTCTACCACCCGGGACAGGGTTAGCCAAAAACATTCAGTACTTC.

The chain combines TRBV13 with TRBJ1-1; D perhaps matches TRBD1 (5 bases). Per the germline V gene, CDR1 is PRHDT and CDR2 is FYEKMQ (reference sequence). V lost 0 bases, J lost 4 bases, and 9 bases lay in between. The CDR3 loop spans 14 amino acids. The CDR3 sequence is CASSLGRGGTEAFF. For the CDR3, the DNA is TGTGCCAGCAGCTTAGGCCGGGGGGGCACTGAAGCTTTCTTT. The full variable domain, its missing parts supplied by reference TRBV13 and TRBJ1-1, is AAGVIQSPRHLIKEKRETATLKCYPIPRHDTVYWYQQGPGQDPQFLISFYEKMQSDKGSIPDRFSAQQFSDYHSELNMSSLELGDSALYFCASSLGRGGTEAFFGQGTRLTVV.

The chain joins TRBV27 to TRBJ2-1, with TRBD2 matching over 9 bases. J gave up 2 bases and V 5 bases, and 4 bases lay outside the gene matches. The CDR3 runs 15 residues. Germline CDR1 and CDR2: MNHEY and SMNVEV (reference sequence). CDR3 coding DNA: TGTGCCAGCAGTCCCGGGACTAGCACCTACAATGAGCAGTTCTTC. Residues: CASSPGTSTYNEQFF.

This rearrangement joins TRBV7-8 to TRBJ1-1, with 8 bases lining up with TRBD1. From germline, CDR1 is SGHVS and CDR2 FQNEAQ. The length of the CDR3 is 14 residues. V lost 3 bases, J lost 5 bases, and 5 bases stayed unmatched. CDR3 region: CASSLTGEMTEAFF. CDR3 sequence (DNA): TGTGCCAGCAGCTTGACAGGGGAAATGACTGAAGCTTTCTTT. The full variable domain, completed using reference TRBV7-8 and TRBJ1-1, is GAGVSQSPRYKVAKRGQDVALRCDPISGHVSLFWYQQALGQGPEFLTYFQNEAQLDKSGLPSDRFFAERPEGSVSTLKIQRTQQEDSAVYLCASSLTGEMTEAFFGQGTRLTVV.

The genes are TRBV18 and TRBJ2-3, with D hard to call. The V end was cut by 3 bases, the J end by 5 bases, with 3 bases between. From germline, CDR1 is KGHSH and CDR2 LQKENI. The CDR3 extends over 11 amino acids. The CDR3 DNA reads as TGTGCCAGCTCACCCAAAGATACGCAGTATTTT. The encoded protein is CASSPKDTQYF.